This TCR beta chain was observed in a study of OX40 agonist ivuxolimab in advanced cancers. Study details: Partial responses occurred in three patients (one hepatocellular carcinoma, two cutaneous melanoma).

Libraries were prepared by immunoSEQ multiplex PCR; TCRdb keeps only in-frame clonotypes and omits some of them. Of about 50,000 clones in the sample, 80% to 90% are singletons; the top ten hold 50% to 60%. V lost 2 bases and J lost 6; bases outside the gene matches: 4. Germline CDR1 reads LNHNV; CDR2 reads YYDKDF (reference sequence). The CDR3 length is 15 residues. The chain recombines TRBV15 with TRBJ2-1, with 10 bases identical to TRBD2. The sequencing here drew on CD4+ or CD8+ T cells sorted from blood, taken in a trial of the OX40 agonist ivuxolimab. The sequence came from an adult with an advanced solid tumor such as melanoma, head and neck, liver or kidney cancer. Written as DNA, the CDR3 is TGTGCCACCAGCAGACTAGCGGGGGCCTCCAATGAGCAGTTCTTC. Translation: CATSRLAGASNEQFF.